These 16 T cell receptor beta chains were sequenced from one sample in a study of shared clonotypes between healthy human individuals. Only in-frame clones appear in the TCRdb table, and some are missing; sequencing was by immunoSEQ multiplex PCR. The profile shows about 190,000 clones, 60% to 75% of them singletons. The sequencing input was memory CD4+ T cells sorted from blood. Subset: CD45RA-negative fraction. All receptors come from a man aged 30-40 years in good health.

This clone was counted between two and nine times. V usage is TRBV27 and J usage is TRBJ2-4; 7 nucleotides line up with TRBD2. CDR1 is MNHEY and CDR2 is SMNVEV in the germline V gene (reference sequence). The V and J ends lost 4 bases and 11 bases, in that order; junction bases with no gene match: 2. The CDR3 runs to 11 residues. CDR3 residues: CASSSGLVQYF. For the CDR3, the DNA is TGTGCCAGCAGTTCTGGACTAGTTCAGTACTTC.

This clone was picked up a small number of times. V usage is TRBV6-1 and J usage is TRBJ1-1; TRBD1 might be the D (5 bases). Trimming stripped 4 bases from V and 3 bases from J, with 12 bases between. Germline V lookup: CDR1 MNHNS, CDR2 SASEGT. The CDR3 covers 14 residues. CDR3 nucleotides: TGTGCCAGCAGTGGTCGGGGGTGGTACACTGAAGCTTTCTTT. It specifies CASSGRGWYTEAFF.

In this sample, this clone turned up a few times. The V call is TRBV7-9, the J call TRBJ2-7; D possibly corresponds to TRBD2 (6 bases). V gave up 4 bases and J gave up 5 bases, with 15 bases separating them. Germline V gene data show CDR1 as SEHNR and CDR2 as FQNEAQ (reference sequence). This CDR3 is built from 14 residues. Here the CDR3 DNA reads TGTGCCAGCAGCTACTTAGCGGCGTTCCACGAGCAGTACTTC. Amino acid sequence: CASSYLAAFHEQYF.

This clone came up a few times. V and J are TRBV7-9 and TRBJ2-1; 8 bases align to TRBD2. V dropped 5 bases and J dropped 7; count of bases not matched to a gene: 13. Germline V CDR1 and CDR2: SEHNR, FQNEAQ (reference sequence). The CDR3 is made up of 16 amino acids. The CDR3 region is CASSPVSSGRWNEQFF. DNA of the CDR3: TGTGCCAGCAGCCCCGTTTCCAGCGGGAGATGGAATGAGCAGTTCTTC.

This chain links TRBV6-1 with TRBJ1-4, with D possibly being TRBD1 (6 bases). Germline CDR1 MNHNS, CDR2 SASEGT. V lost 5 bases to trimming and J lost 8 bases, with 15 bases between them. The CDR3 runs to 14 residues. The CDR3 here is CASSSFRGGEKLFF. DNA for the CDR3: TGTGCCAGCAGTTCGTTCCGCGGGGGCGAAAAACTGTTTTTT.

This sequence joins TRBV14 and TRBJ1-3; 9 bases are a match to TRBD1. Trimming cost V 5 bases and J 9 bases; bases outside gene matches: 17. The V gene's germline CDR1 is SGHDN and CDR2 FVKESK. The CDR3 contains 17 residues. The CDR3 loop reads CASSSSPGQGELGTIYF. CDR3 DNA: TGTGCCAGCAGCTCTTCACCGGGACAGGGAGAGCTGGGCACCATATATTTT.

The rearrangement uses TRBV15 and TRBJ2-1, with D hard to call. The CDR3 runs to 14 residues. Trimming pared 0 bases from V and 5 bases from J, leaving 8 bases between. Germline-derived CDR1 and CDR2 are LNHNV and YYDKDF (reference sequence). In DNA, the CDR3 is TGTGCCACCAGCAGAGAGAGTAATCACAATGAGCAGTTCTTC. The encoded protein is CATSRESNHNEQFF.

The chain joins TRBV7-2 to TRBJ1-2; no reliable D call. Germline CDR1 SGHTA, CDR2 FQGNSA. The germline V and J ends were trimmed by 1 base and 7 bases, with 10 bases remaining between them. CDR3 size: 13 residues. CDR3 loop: CASSLDRIGGYTF. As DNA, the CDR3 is TGTGCCAGCAGCTTAGACAGAATAGGTGGCTACACCTTC.

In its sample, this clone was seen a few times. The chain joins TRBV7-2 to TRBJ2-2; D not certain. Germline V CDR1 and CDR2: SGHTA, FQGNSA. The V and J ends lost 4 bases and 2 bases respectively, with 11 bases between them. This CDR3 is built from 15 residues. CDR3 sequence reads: CASSSGPQNTGELFF. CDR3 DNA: TGTGCCAGCAGCTCGGGCCCCCAAAACACCGGGGAGCTGTTTTTT.

CDR3 DNA: TGTGCCAGCAGTGAAGGCGGGAGGAGCAGGGATACGCAGTATTTT. Protein product: CASSEGGRSRDTQYF. V usage is TRBV6-1 and J usage is TRBJ2-3, with 8 bases that match TRBD2. Trimming cost V 1 base and J 6 bases; bases outside gene matches: 6. The CDR3 is 15 amino acids. The germline V gene has CDR1 MNHNS and CDR2 SASEGT.

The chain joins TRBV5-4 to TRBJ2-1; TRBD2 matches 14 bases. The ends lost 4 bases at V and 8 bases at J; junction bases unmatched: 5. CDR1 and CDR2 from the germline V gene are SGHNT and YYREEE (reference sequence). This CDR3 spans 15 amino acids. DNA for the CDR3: TGTGCCAGCAGCCCCGGGACTAGCGGGAGCGATGAGCAGTTCTTC. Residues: CASSPGTSGSDEQFF.

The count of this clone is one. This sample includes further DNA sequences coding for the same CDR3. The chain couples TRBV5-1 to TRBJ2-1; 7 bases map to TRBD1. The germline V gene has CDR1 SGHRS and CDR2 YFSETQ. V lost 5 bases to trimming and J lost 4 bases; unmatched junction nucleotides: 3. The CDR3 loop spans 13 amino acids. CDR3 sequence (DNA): TGCGCCAGCAGTCTGGGACAGTACAATGAGCAGTTCTTC. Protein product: CASSLGQYNEQFF.

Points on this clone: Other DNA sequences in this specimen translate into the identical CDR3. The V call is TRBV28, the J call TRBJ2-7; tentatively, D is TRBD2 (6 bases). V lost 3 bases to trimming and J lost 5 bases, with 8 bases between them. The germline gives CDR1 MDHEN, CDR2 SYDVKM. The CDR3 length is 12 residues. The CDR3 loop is CASSLSGDEQYF. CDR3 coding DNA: TGTGCCAGCAGTTTGTCGGGGGACGAGCAGTACTTC.

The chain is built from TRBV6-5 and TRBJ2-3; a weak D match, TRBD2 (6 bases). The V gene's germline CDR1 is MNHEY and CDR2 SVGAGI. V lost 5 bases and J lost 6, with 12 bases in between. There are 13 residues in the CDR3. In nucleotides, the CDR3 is TGTGCCAGCAGTCTCACCCGGGAGGATACGCAGTATTTT. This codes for CASSLTREDTQYF.

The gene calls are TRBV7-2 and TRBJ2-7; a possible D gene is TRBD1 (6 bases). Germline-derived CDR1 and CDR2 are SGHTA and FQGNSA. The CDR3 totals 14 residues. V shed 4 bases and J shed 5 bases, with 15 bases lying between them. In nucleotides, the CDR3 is TGTGCCAGCAGCTCCCGGGATGCAGGGGACGAGCAGTACTTC. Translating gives CASSSRDAGDEQYF.

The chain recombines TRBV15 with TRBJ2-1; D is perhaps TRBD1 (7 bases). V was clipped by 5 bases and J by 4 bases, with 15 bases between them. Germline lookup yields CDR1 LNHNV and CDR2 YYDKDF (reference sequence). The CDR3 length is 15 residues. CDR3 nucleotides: TGTGCCACCAGCGCGCGGGACAGTTTGTACAATGAGCAGTTCTTC. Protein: CATSARDSLYNEQFF.